One sample yielded the 17 T cell receptor beta chains listed below, sequenced in a study of tumor and adjacent non-tumor tissue in lung cancer. The template was RNA from unsorted bulk tissue. The normal lung tissue was taken more than 3 cm from the tumor edge. The library came from three nested PCR rounds adapted from ARM-PCR protocols. TCRdb used MiXCR to reprocess the multiplex PCR reads, holding one entry per CDR3 protein. The sample records 100,000 or so distinct CDR3 sequences, approximately 60% being singletons. Sequencing input: distant non-tumor lung tissue. Receptor source: a man aged 25 to 40 with non-small cell lung cancer.

Many counts were recorded for this clonotype. The chain employs TRBV12-3 or TRBV12-4 and TRBJ1-4, with 7 bases that match TRBD1. The ends lost 6 bases at V and 8 bases at J; junction bases unmatched: 9. This CDR3 is built from 14 residues. CDR3 residues: CASRRQGGGEKLFF. The CDR3 DNA reads TGTGCCAGCAGACGACAGGGCGGAGGGGAAAAACTGTTTTTT.

The chain has TRBV20-1 and TRBJ2-2; D is perhaps TRBD1 or TRBD2 (5 bases each). Germline CDR1 DFQATT, CDR2 SNEGSKA (reference sequence). The CDR3 has 15 amino acids. V was pared by 8 bases and J by 7 bases, with 23 bases between. CDR3 in DNA: TGCAGTACCCTAGGGGCCGGGGACGTCATCGGGGAGCTGTTTTTT. Translated, it gives CSTLGAGDVIGELFF.

As regards this clonotype: This may be a read error: a much more frequent sequence differs by one nucleotide. In nucleotides, the CDR3 is TGTGCCATCAGTGAGTCGGCGGACTACAATGAGCAGTTGTTC. Encoded protein: CAISESADYNEQLF. This sequence joins TRBV10-3 and TRBJ2-1; maybe TRBD2 (6 bases). Germline CDR1 and CDR2: ENHRY and SYGVKD. The CDR3 contains 14 residues.

This clonotype has a single count. At one of its ends the junction is not consistent with the germline gene, which may arise from a read error. This sequence joins TRBV6-5 and TRBJ1-3; D gene ambiguous. The CDR3 runs to 16 residues. CDR1 and CDR2 from the germline V gene are MNHEY and SVGAGI. CDR3: CPSSQDWGCAGNTIYF. The CDR3, as DNA: TGTCCCAGCAGTCAAGATTGGGGTTGTGCTGGAAACACCATATATTTT.

This clonotype has only a few counts. Compared with germline, one end of the junction differs, possibly owing to a read error. The chain combines TRBV11-2 with TRBJ2-7; maybe TRBD2 (5 bases). Germline CDR1 is SGHAT and CDR2 is FQNNGV. The CDR3 spans 15 residues. The CDR3 sequence: CVSGPRTAVSYEQYF. CDR3 DNA sequence: TGTGTCAGCGGCCCCCGAACAGCGGTTTCCTACGAGCAGTACTTC.

This clonotype appeared many times. The V gene is TRBV6-1, the J gene TRBJ2-3; D may be TRBD1 or TRBD2 (5 bases each). CDR1 is MNHNS, CDR2 SASEGT, per germline. There are 14 residues in the CDR3. The V end was cut by 6 bases, the J end by 4 bases, with 14 bases between. The CDR3 DNA reads TGTGCCAGCAGGACCTATCTGGGGGCAGATACGCAGTATTTT. Encoded protein: CASRTYLGADTQYF.

With respect to this clonotype: The CDR3 does not end in the conserved phenylalanine or tryptophan, so this is likely a read error. The limits of the CDR3 on the DNA are not certain, so only TCRdb's listed CDR3 is given. This chain connects TRBV7-8 to TRBJ2-7. The CDR3 sequence runs 13 residues, both termini included. CDR1 and CDR2 from the germline V gene are SGHVS and FQNEAQ. CDR3 protein: CASSLSVGYEQYL.

To note about this clonotype: The CDR3 does not close with the conserved phenylalanine or tryptophan, likely indicating a read error. V gene TRBV20-1 combines with J gene TRBJ1-2, with TRBD1 matching 10 bases. CDR1 and CDR2 (germline): DFQATT, SNEGSKA (reference sequence). V was clipped by 0 bases and J by 2 bases; unmatched bases: 3. The CDR3 totals 15 residues. CDR3 nucleotide sequence: TGCAGTGCTAGAGATTCGGGACAGGGGAACTATGGCTACACCTCC. Translating it yields CSARDSGQGNYGYTS.

Turning to this clonotype: This likely comes from a read error, as the CDR3 has no conserved phenylalanine or tryptophan at its end. V gene TRBV29-1 combines with J gene TRBJ2-7; D perhaps matches TRBD1 (6 bases). The CDR3 length is 11 residues. V dropped 7 bases and J dropped 4 bases, with 11 bases sitting between them. Germline V gene sequence: CDR1 SQVTM, CDR2 ANQGSEA. CDR3 loop: CSASTGYEQYI. The CDR3 DNA reads TGCAGCGCGAGTACAGGGTACGAGCAGTACATT.

About this clonotype: Since the CDR3 does not end with the conserved phenylalanine or tryptophan, this likely comes from a read error. V is TRBV11-2 and J is TRBJ2-1; 9 nucleotides match TRBD2. Germline CDR1 reads SGHAT; CDR2 reads FQNNGV. The CDR3 extends over 15 amino acids. CDR3: CPSNLILAGIDEQFL. CDR3 nucleotides: TGTCCTAGCAACTTAATCCTAGCGGGGATTGATGAGCAGTTCCTC.

This chain uses TRBV4-2 with TRBJ2-1; D ambiguous. Germline loops: CDR1 LGHNA, CDR2 YNFKEQ. Between the trimmed V and J ends, which lost 2 bases and 2 bases, there was a span of 7 bases. The CDR3 runs to 14 residues. CDR3 nucleotides: TGTGCCAGCAGCCAAAGTCAAACCTACAATGAGCAGTTCTTC. Translating gives CASSQSQTYNEQFF.

This chain joins TRBV24-1 and TRBJ2-7, with 12 bases lining up with TRBD2. Germline V lookup: CDR1 KGHDR, CDR2 SFDVKD. Trimming took 9 bases from V and 5 from J; bases not matched to a gene: 4. The CDR3 is 13 residues long. CDR3 loop: CATLLAGGDEQYF. The CDR3, as DNA: TGTGCCACCTTACTAGCGGGAGGCGACGAGCAGTACTTC.

This chain connects TRBV6-1 to TRBJ1-5; 7 bases line up with TRBD1. TRBJ2-3 matches the DNA end more closely, so the J call is doubtful. Germline CDR1 MNHNS, CDR2 SASEGT. The CDR3 spans 15 residues. CDR3 coding DNA: TGTGCCAGCAGTGTCCGCGACTGTTCGGGACAGCCCCAGTATTTT. It specifies CASSVRDCSGQPQYF.

Comments on this clonotype: One end of the junction fails to match germline, which may point to a read error. The chain is built from TRBV12-3 or TRBV12-4 and TRBJ2-3, with a tentative D call TRBD2 (5 bases). The CDR3 loop spans 13 amino acids. The CDR3 DNA follows: TGTGCCAACAGTTTGGGCGAAGCGGATGCGCAGTATTTT. Translating gives CANSLGEADAQYF.

Details on this clonotype: The CDR3 does not close with the conserved phenylalanine or tryptophan, likely indicating a read error. The DNA is left out, because the CDR3 cannot be placed on it with certainty; the CDR3 is given as TCRdb lists it. J is TRBJ1-1 and V is TRBV5-6; the table names TRBD1, a call not compared with the DNA. 14 amino acids form the CDR3, both terminal residues included. Per the germline V gene, CDR1 is SGHDT and CDR2 is YYEEEE. CDR3 protein: CASSRRGANTEAFI.

A note on this clonotype: Its ends do not fully match the called genes, so a read error is possible. V gene TRBV20-1 combines with J gene TRBJ2-5; 9 positions match TRBD1. The germline V gene has CDR1 DFQATT and CDR2 SNEGSKA (reference sequence). The CDR3 totals 15 residues. In nucleotides, the CDR3 is TGTAGTGCTCCTGGCGGCGCCGGGACAGGGGAGACCCAGTACTTC. Translated: CSAPGGAGTGETQYF.

The chain has TRBV5-1 and TRBJ1-5, with D unresolved. The ends were cut back, 1 base at V and 9 bases at J, with 11 bases in the middle. The CDR3 is made up of 13 amino acids. Germline V gene data show CDR1 as SGHRS and CDR2 as YFSETQ. CDR3 loop: CASSLNRGRPQHF. The CDR3 region has the DNA TGCGCCAGCAGCTTGAATCGGGGTCGGCCCCAGCATTTT.